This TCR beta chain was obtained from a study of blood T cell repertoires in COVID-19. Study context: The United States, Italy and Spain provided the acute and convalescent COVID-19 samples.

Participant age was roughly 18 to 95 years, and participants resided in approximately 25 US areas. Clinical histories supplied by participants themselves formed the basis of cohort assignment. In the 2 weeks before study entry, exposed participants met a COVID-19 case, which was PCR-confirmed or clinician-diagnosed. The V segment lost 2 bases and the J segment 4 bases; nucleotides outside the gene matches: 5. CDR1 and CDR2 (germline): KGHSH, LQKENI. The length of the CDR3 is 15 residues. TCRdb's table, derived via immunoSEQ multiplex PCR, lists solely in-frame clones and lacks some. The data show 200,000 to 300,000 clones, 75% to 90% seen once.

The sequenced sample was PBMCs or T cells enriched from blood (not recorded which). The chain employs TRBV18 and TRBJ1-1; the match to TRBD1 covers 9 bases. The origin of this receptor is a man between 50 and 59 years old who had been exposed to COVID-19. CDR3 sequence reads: CASSPYTGGGTEAFF. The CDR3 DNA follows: TGTGCCAGCTCACCATACACAGGGGGCGGCACTGAAGCTTTCTTT.